This T cell receptor (beta chain) originates from a study of monozygotic twins with inflammatory bowel disease. This CDR3 spans 13 amino acids. Looked up from germline, CDR1 is SGHRS and CDR2 is YFSETQ. Study-wide points: No difference in repertoire similarity was seen between concordant and discordant twins, possibly because power was limited.

To note about this clonotype: Its antigen is undetermined.

UMIs that had a 6-nucleotide sample barcode were put in using template switching. From the 5' RACE reads, TCRdb lists one entry per CDR3 protein and no DNA. The sample's table shows around 400,000 distinct CDR3 sequences. The rearrangement uses TRBV5-1 and TRBJ1-1; the TRBD1 assignment by TCRdb is unverifiable without DNA. The source of this sequence is a human donor with ulcerative colitis or Crohn's disease, or a healthy co-twin of an affected twin (not recorded which). Sequences were obtained from blood. The CDR3 is CASSSAGAPEAFF.